This record covers a single T cell receptor (beta chain). Trimming shortened V by 0 bases and J by 5 bases, and 14 bases separated the two germline ends. The germline V gene has CDR1 LGHNA and CDR2 YSLEER. CDR3 length: 16 amino acids. Within the 2 weeks before study entry, each person in the exposed group met a COVID-19 case. The data stem from a study of blood T cell repertoires in COVID-19. Assay used: immunoSEQ multiplex PCR; TCRdb lists only in-frame clones, some missing. The sample records under 450,000 clones, roughly nine tenths being singletons. The J gene is TRBJ1-5, the V gene TRBV4-3; D is undetermined. The sample consisted of PBMCs or T cells enriched from blood (not recorded which). The sequence was collected from a middle-aged woman who had been exposed to COVID-19. The chain's CDR3 is CASSQDQLPEDQPQHF. The CDR3 DNA sequence: TGCGCCAGCAGCCAAGATCAATTGCCGGAGGATCAGCCCCAGCATTTT.